These 11 T cell receptor beta chains were sequenced from one sample in a study of blood T cell repertoires in COVID-19. The protocol was immunoSEQ multiplex PCR, while the TCRdb copy is restricted to in-frame clones and leaves out a portion. The sample carries roughly 240,000 clones, approximately 88% recorded once. Sequencing used PBMCs or T cells enriched from blood (not recorded which). The receptors derive from a woman aged 40 to 50 with acute COVID-19.

The V and J genes are TRBV5-5 and TRBJ1-2, with D perhaps matching TRBD1 (5 bases). The CDR3 contains 13 residues. The V end lost 4 bases, the J end lost 8 bases, and 15 bases lay between the germline ends. The germline CDR1 and CDR2 sequences are SGHKS and YYEKEE (reference sequence). The CDR3 here is CASSPSGFRGYTF. For the CDR3, the DNA is TGTGCCAGCAGCCCCTCAGGGTTCCGGGGCTACACCTTC.

The V call is TRBV7-9, the J call TRBJ1-1; D might be TRBD1 (5 bases). Trimming shortened V by 1 base and J by 11 bases, and 11 bases separated the two germline ends. CDR3 length: 12 amino acids. Per the germline V gene, CDR1 is SEHNR and CDR2 is FQNEAQ (reference sequence). For the CDR3, the DNA is TGTGCCAGCAGCTTAGGTCAGGGTGCGGCTTTCTTT. Residues: CASSLGQGAAFF.

The V call is TRBV18, the J call TRBJ2-1; 9 nucleotides agree with TRBD2. Per germline, CDR1 KGHSH and CDR2 LQKENI. The V gene end was trimmed by 5 bases and the J gene end by 6 bases; junction bases not matched to a gene: 11. The CDR3 has 16 residues. The CDR3 region has the DNA TGTGCCAGCTCAGCAGCGATGGGCGGGGGGGCCAATGAGCAGTTCTTC. The encoded protein is CASSAAMGGGANEQFF.

The rearrangement uses TRBV2 and TRBJ2-1, with 8 bases lining up with TRBD2. Germline V gene sequence: CDR1 SNHLY, CDR2 FYNNEI. With V trimmed by 1 base and J by 5 bases, 7 bases remained unmatched. The CDR3 runs to 16 residues. CDR3 residues: CASSEERLASHNEQFF. The CDR3, as DNA: TGTGCCAGCAGTGAAGAAAGACTAGCGTCTCACAATGAGCAGTTCTTC.

This rearrangement joins TRBV4-1 to TRBJ2-5, with D perhaps TRBD2 (5 bases). Germline V gene sequence: CDR1 MGHRA, CDR2 YSYEKL. Trimming took off 0 bases at V and 10 bases at J, with 12 bases between the two ends. The CDR3 extends over 13 amino acids. CDR3 amino acids: CASSQDIGRVQYF. The CDR3 DNA sequence: TGCGCCAGCAGCCAAGATATTGGGCGGGTCCAGTACTTC.

This rearrangement joins TRBV9 to TRBJ2-5; TRBD1 agrees at 8 bases. Germline values: CDR1 SGDLS, CDR2 YYNGEE. The trim removed 2 bases at V and 5 bases at J, leaving 11 bases unmatched. The CDR3 length is 16 residues. CDR3 loop: CASSVGQGAYWETQYF. The CDR3 nucleotides read TGTGCCAGCAGCGTGGGGCAGGGGGCTTATTGGGAGACCCAGTACTTC. Looking up the rest from reference TRBV9 and TRBJ2-5 gives the full variable domain: DSGVTQTPKHLITATGQRVTLRCSPRSGDLSVYWYQQSLDQGLQFLIQYYNGEERAKGNILERFSAQQFPDLHSELNLSSLELGDSALYFCASSVGQGAYWETQYFGPGTRLLVL.

J is TRBJ1-2 and V is TRBV30; D not resolved. Germline-derived CDR1 and CDR2 are GTSNPN and SVGIG (reference sequence). This CDR3 comprises 13 residues. Trimming removed 2 bases at V and 1 base at J, with 8 bases between. CDR3 in DNA: TGTGCCTGGAGTTCCTTAGATAACTATGGCTACACCTTC. It specifies CAWSSLDNYGYTF. Supplemented by reference TRBV30 and TRBJ1-2, the full variable domain reads SQTIHQWPATLVQPVGSPLSLECTVEGTSNPNLYWYRQAAGRGLQLLFYSVGIGQISSEVPQNLSASRPQDRQFILSSKKLLLSDSGFYLCAWSSLDNYGYTFGSGTRLTVV.

The chain carries TRBV5-4 and TRBJ2-5; D is perhaps TRBD1 (5 bases). CDR1 is SGHNT and CDR2 is YYREEE in the germline V gene (reference sequence). Between the trimmed V and J ends, which lost 1 base and 4 bases, there was a span of 23 bases. The CDR3 covers 18 residues. The chain's CDR3 is CASSLRSSSQGWGETQYF. DNA of the CDR3: TGTGCCAGCAGCTTGAGAAGTAGTAGCCAGGGTTGGGGAGAGACCCAGTACTTC. The variable domain in full, with the rest retrieved from reference TRBV5-4 and TRBJ2-5, is ETGVTQSPTHLIKTRGQQVTLRCSSQSGHNTVSWYQQALGQGPQFIFQYYREEENGRGNFPPRFSGLQFPNYSSELNVNALELDDSALYLCASSLRSSSQGWGETQYFGPGTRLLVL.

The chain has TRBV20-1 and TRBJ1-3; D unresolved. From germline, CDR1 is DFQATT and CDR2 SNEGSKA (reference sequence). CDR3 size: 12 residues. V lost 3 bases to trimming and J lost 0 bases, with 3 bases between them. CDR3 bases: TGCAGTGCTAGTCTCTCTGGAAACACCATATATTTT. Residues: CSASLSGNTIYF.

In nucleotides, the CDR3 is TGTGCCATTTCCATGAGCGGGGGCGCGGCAGATACGCAGTATTTT. Translated, it gives CAISMSGGAADTQYF. V gene TRBV10-3 combines with J gene TRBJ2-3; 8 nucleotides line up with TRBD2. Trimming cost V 9 bases and J 4 bases; bases outside gene matches: 12. CDR1 ENHRY and CDR2 SYGVKD come from the germline V gene. This CDR3 spans 15 amino acids.

The V and J genes are TRBV7-8 and TRBJ2-7; 10 bases match TRBD1. The CDR3 is 15 amino acids. After removal of 3 bases from V and 1 base from J, the junction contained 3 bases not matched to a gene. CDR1 SGHVS and CDR2 FQNEAQ come from the germline V gene. Here the CDR3 DNA reads TGTGCCAGCAGCTTCGGGACAGGGGTTTCCTACGAGCAGTACTTC. Protein: CASSFGTGVSYEQYF.